This T cell receptor beta chain emerged from a study of shared clonotypes between healthy human individuals. The CDR3 has 15 amino acids. Germline V gives CDR1 SEHNR, CDR2 FQNEAQ (reference sequence). V was clipped by 5 bases and J by 7 bases, with 17 bases between them. Points on this clone: Antigen unknown.

General study findings and limits: The sampled material consisted only of blood, and tissue repertoires are likely to differ.

Terminally differentiated effector memory CD45RA+ cells were excluded by CCR7 positive selection of CD45RO-negative cells. Generated by immunoSEQ multiplex PCR, the TCRdb table keeps only in-frame clones and is missing some. Of under 850,000 clones listed, 90% to 95% are singletons. Material for sequencing was naive CD8+ T cells sorted from blood. This chain joins TRBV7-9 and TRBJ1-4; D is unresolved. This TCR was sampled from a man aged 25 to 45 in good health. The CDR3 is CASSHPLKGGEKLFF. The CDR3 DNA reads as TGTGCCAGCAGCCACCCTTTGAAGGGCGGTGAAAAACTGTTTTTT.